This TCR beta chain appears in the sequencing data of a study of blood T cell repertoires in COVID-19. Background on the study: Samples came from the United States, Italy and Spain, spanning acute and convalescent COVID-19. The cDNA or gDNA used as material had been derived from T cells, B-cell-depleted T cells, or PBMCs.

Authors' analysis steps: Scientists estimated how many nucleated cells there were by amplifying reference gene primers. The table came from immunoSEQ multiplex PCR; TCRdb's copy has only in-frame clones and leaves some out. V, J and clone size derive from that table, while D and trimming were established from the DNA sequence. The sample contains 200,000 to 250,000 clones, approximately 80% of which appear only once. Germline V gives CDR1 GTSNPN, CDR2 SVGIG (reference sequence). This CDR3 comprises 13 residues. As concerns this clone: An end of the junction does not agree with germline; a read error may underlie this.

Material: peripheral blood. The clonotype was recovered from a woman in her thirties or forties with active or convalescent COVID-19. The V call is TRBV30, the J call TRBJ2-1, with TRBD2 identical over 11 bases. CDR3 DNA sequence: TGTGCCTGGAGTGTACAGACTAGCGGGGAAGGGATCTTC. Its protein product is CAWSVQTSGEGIF.